This entry features one TCR beta chain sequence. This record comes from a study of glioma-infiltrating T cells after dendritic cell vaccination. Study context: Dendritic cell vaccination trial patients had either newly diagnosed or recurrent glioblastoma.

From germline, CDR1 is SGHTA and CDR2 FQGNSA. CDR3 length equals 15 residues. V gave up 5 bases and J gave up 1 base, with 14 bases separating them. Produced via immunoSEQ multiplex PCR; TCRdb's table is partial and in-frame only. The data hold about 38,000 clones, with around 80% observed a single time. Fresh-frozen tumor tissue and more than two years of survival data were available for all. All glioblastoma patients lacked an isocitrate dehydrogenase mutation. The sample in question was blood, obtained before dendritic cell vaccination. This TCR was recovered from a human donor with glioblastoma. The V call is TRBV7-2, the J call TRBJ1-1, with TRBD1 as a possible D gene (5 bases). Here the CDR3 DNA reads TGTGCCAGCAGCGTATGGGGCACAGGGAACACTGAAGCTTTCTTT. It is translated as CASSVWGTGNTEAFF.